The clone carrying this T cell receptor beta chain was observed many times. Its target is unknown. These data come from a study of CD8+CD57+ T cells in acquired aplastic anemia. Turning to the study itself: Sorting CD4+ and CD8+ cells gave DNA averaging approximately 3 ug.

Genomic DNA, serving as template, underwent TCR beta VDJ and CDR3 profiling. TCRdb analysed the reads with MiXCR anew, one entry per CDR3 protein. The table lists about 180,000 distinct CDR3 sequences, roughly 50% of them singletons. Germline assignment: CDR1 DFQATT and CDR2 SNEGSKA (reference sequence). The CDR3 length is 14 residues. V dropped 2 bases and J dropped 0 bases, with 8 bases sitting between them. Patients chosen for sequencing had shown CD8+CD57+ cell expansion by flow cytometry. Severe acquired aplastic anemia was diagnosed in all patients. Patients had not yet gotten any therapy when their blood was taken for sampling. General study results and limits: Patients and controls had CD8+ Simpson's diversity values that were not significantly distinct.

The chain uses TRBV20-1 and TRBJ2-1; no reliable D call. The material sequenced was sorted CD4+, CD8+, or CD8+CD57+ T cells (not recorded which) from PBMCs. This TCR was sampled from a human donor with aplastic anemia. The CDR3 region is CSARRIDSYNEQFF. As DNA, the CDR3 is TGCAGTGCTAGAAGGATCGACTCCTACAATGAGCAGTTCTTC.